The present TCR beta chain was sequenced within a study of blood T cell repertoires in COVID-19. Looking at the study overall: In each case, the material was cDNA or gDNA derived from T cells, B-cell-depleted T cells, or PBMCs.

Trimming shortened V by 6 bases and J by 2 bases, and 14 bases separated the two germline ends. Germline V gene data show CDR1 as MNHEY and CDR2 as SMNVEV (reference sequence). The CDR3 contains 14 residues. Repertoires were generated with immunoSEQ multiplex PCR, while TCRdb's copy carries only in-frame clones and drops some. The table records a few hundred thousand clones, over 80% of them present only once. This clonotype originated in a woman between 25 and 40 years old with COVID-19, enrolled during active disease. The sequencing sample was made of peripheral blood. The rearrangement links TRBV27 to TRBJ2-7; D may be TRBD1 (7 bases). CDR3 residues: CASSQEGAPYEQYF. The CDR3 DNA is TGTGCCAGCAGCCAGGAGGGGGCTCCCTACGAGCAGTACTTC.